This T cell receptor (beta chain) was captured by sequencing in a study of shared clonotypes between healthy human individuals. In this sample, this clone turned up a few times. The antigen is undetermined. At one of its ends the junction is not consistent with the germline gene, which may arise from a read error. Whole-study results and caveats: Sorted-subset sequencing was shown by rarefaction to be incomplete despite large depth. Generation probabilities of non-shared clonotypes were lower (relative to those shared by all four donors). Estimated clonotype richness was generally higher in naive than memory subsets.

Authors' analysis steps: ImmunoSEQ sequences covered only the junction and lacked quality scores; filtering therefore differed. Using immunoSEQ multiplex PCR, the repertoire was profiled, and TCRdb retains in-frame clones only, with some absent. V and J calls and clone size are those listed in that table; D and trimming were worked out from the DNA. The sample gives a few million clones, approximately 90% of which show up once; over 0.12% is in the top ten. The CDR3 runs to 13 residues. Germline V gene data show CDR1 as SNHLY and CDR2 as FYNNEI. The chain joins TRBV2 to TRBJ2-5; D is undetermined. Material for sequencing was naive CD4+ T cells sorted from blood. Subset here: CD45RA+ positively selected. The receptor was isolated from a man younger than 35 in good health. The CDR3 is CASSAGEQGTQYF. The CDR3 nucleotides read TGTGCCAGCAGTGCTGGAGAGCAAGGGACCCAGTACTTC.